This TCR beta chain stems from a study of blood T cell repertoires in COVID-19. Study overall: Sample material is recorded as cDNA or gDNA derived from T cells, B-cell-depleted T cells, or PBMCs.

Per germline, CDR1 LNHDA and CDR2 SQIVND (reference sequence). The CDR3 is 15 amino acids. Trimming removed 5 bases from V and 6 bases from J; junction bases left unmatched: 10. In the original workflow: Amplification of reference gene primers was used by the study to estimate nucleated cell counts. Here immunoSEQ multiplex PCR was the method, and the copy in TCRdb shows in-frame clones only, minus some. That table supplies the V and J calls and clone size; D and trimming were determined from the DNA. The sample includes 85,000 to 130,000 clones, around 85% seen only once; the top ten take approximately 3.3%.

Sequencing was done on a sample of peripheral blood. This TCR derives from an elderly woman with active or convalescent COVID-19. This sequence joins TRBV19 and TRBJ2-7, with 10 bases identical to TRBD1. CDR3 in amino acids: CASSPGTGVPVEQYF. CDR3 DNA sequence: TGTGCCAGTAGTCCCGGGACAGGGGTTCCGGTCGAGCAGTACTTC. Full variable domain (remainder filled in from reference TRBV19 and TRBJ2-7): DGGITQSPKYLFRKEGQNVTLSCEQNLNHDAMYWYRQDPGQGLRLIYYSQIVNDFQKGDIAEGYSVSREKKESFPLTVTSAQKNPTAFYLCASSPGTGVPVEQYFGPGTRLTVT.